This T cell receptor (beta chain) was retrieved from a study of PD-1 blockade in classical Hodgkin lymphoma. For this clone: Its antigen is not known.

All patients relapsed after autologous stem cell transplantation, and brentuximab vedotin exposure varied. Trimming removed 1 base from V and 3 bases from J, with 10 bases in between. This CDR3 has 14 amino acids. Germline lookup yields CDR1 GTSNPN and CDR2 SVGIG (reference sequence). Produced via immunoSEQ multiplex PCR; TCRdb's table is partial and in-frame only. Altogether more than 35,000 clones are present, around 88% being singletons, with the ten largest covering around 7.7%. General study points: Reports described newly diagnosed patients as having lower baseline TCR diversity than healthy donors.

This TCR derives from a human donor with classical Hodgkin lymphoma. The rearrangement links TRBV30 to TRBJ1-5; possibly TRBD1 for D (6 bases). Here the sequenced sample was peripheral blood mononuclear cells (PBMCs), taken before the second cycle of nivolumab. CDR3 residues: CAWSAGQYNQPQHF. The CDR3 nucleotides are TGTGCCTGGAGTGCTGGACAGTACAATCAGCCCCAGCATTTT. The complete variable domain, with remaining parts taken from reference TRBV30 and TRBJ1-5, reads SQTIHQWPATLVQPVGSPLSLECTVEGTSNPNLYWYRQAAGRGLQLLFYSVGIGQISSEVPQNLSASRPQDRQFILSSKKLLLSDSGFYLCAWSAGQYNQPQHFGDGTRLSIL.